These 12 T cell receptor beta chains came from one sample sequenced in a study of T cell responses to AZD1222 COVID-19 vaccine. Libraries were prepared by immunoSEQ multiplex PCR; TCRdb keeps only in-frame clonotypes and omits some of them. The table lists 120,000 to 150,000 clones, about nine tenths of them singletons. Material: peripheral blood, obtained on day 0 of AZD1222 vaccination. These receptors were taken from an adult in good health.

The V and J genes are TRBV30 and TRBJ1-2; D ambiguous. Germline V gives CDR1 GTSNPN, CDR2 SVGIG (reference sequence). Deletions cut 8 bases from V and 6 bases from J, with 16 bases between. The CDR3 contains 12 residues. The CDR3 DNA sequence: TGTGCCAGAGACCGAGGGCAGGATGGCTACACCTTC. As protein: CARDRGQDGYTF.

The rearrangement links TRBV18 to TRBJ2-5, with D possibly matching TRBD1 (7 bases). CDR3 size: 15 residues. The germline V gene encodes CDR1 KGHSH and CDR2 LQKENI. The germline V and J ends were trimmed by 3 bases and 5 bases, with 16 bases remaining between them. The CDR3 protein is CASSPPGGRAETQYF. In DNA, the CDR3 is TGTGCCAGCTCACCTCCAGGGGGGAGAGCGGAGACCCAGTACTTC.

This clone has just one count. The CDR3 sequence: CASSRGVWAFF. The CDR3 DNA follows: TGTGCCAGTAGTAGGGGGGTCTGGGCTTTCTTT. This chain joins TRBV19 and TRBJ1-1; tentatively, D is TRBD1 (5 bases). Germline V lookup: CDR1 LNHDA, CDR2 SQIVND (reference sequence). V was shortened by 4 bases and J by 11 bases, with 11 bases between the two germline ends. This CDR3 contains 11 residues. The full variable domain, rest sourced from reference TRBV19 and TRBJ1-1, is DGGITQSPKYLFRKEGQNVTLSCEQNLNHDAMYWYRQDPGQGLRLIYYSQIVNDFQKGDIAEGYSVSREKKESFPLTVTSAQKNPTAFYLCASSRGVWAFFGQGTRLTVV.

The chain carries TRBV9 and TRBJ1-2; no reliable D call. The CDR3 sequence is 13 residues long. Trimming removed 5 bases at V and 2 bases at J, with 10 bases between. CDR1 is SGDLS, CDR2 YYNGEE, per germline. CDR3 in amino acids: CASSQRSNYGYTF. CDR3 in DNA: TGTGCCAGCAGTCAGAGGTCCAACTATGGCTACACCTTC.

V gene TRBV9 combines with J gene TRBJ2-1; D is possibly TRBD1 (5 bases). The CDR3 runs to 14 residues. Germline V gene data show CDR1 as SGDLS and CDR2 as YYNGEE. Trimming took 4 bases from V and 2 from J, leaving 10 bases between them. CDR3 nucleotides: TGTGCCAGCAGCCCTACAGGTACCTACAATGAGCAGTTCTTC. Translated, it gives CASSPTGTYNEQFF.

The CDR3 DNA is TGTGCCAGCAGCCCTATGTGGACAGGGGACAAGTATGGCTACACCTTC. The encoded protein is CASSPMWTGDKYGYTF. This chain joins TRBV7-9 and TRBJ1-2, with 9 bases identical to TRBD1. CDR1 SEHNR and CDR2 FQNEAQ come from the germline V gene (reference sequence). CDR3 length: 16 residues. V gave up 5 bases and J gave up 5 bases; unmatched junction bases: 12.

The count of this clone is one. The chain is built from TRBV30 and TRBJ1-2, with D hard to call. The ends were cut back, 3 bases at V and 1 base at J, with 18 bases in the middle. The germline CDR1 and CDR2 sequences are GTSNPN and SVGIG (reference sequence). The length of the CDR3 is 16 residues. CDR3 bases: TGTGCCTGGAGCGGATTACCAGTTTTAATTAACTATGGCTACACCTTC. Protein: CAWSGLPVLINYGYTF.

CDR3 sequence: CASSQVDSGSDPYEQYF. CDR3 coding DNA: TGTGCCAGCAGCCAAGTCGACAGCGGGAGCGACCCCTACGAGCAGTACTTC. V and J are TRBV4-2 and TRBJ2-7; TRBD2 matches 8 bases. CDR3 length equals 17 residues. Trimming cost V 1 base and J 2 bases; bases outside gene matches: 10. In germline, CDR1 is LGHNA, CDR2 YNFKEQ.

This chain links TRBV9 with TRBJ2-5; TRBD2 agrees at 7 bases. The junction had 5 bases not matched to a gene; V was cut back by 0 bases and J by 3 bases. The germline CDR1 and CDR2 sequences are SGDLS and YYNGEE. CDR3 length: 15 amino acids. Here the CDR3 DNA reads TGTGCCAGCAGCGTAGCTGGGGGAGGGGAAGAGACCCAGTACTTC. It is translated as CASSVAGGGEETQYF.

The chain uses TRBV2 and TRBJ1-1; 12 bases are a match to TRBD1. Per germline, CDR1 SNHLY and CDR2 FYNNEI. The V and J ends lost 5 bases and 6 bases, in that order; junction bases with no gene match: 1. CDR3 size: 13 residues. The CDR3 loop reads CASSRDRGPEAFF. The CDR3 DNA follows: TGTGCCAGCAGTAGGGACAGGGGGCCTGAAGCTTTCTTT.

This clone has a single count. The V call is TRBV2, the J call TRBJ2-5; 7 bases are shared with TRBD2. Trimming cost V 6 bases and J 4 bases; bases outside gene matches: 8. The CDR3 is 14 residues long. Germline V gene sequence: CDR1 SNHLY, CDR2 FYNNEI. The CDR3 loop reads CASRSGLPGETQYF. The CDR3 bases are TGTGCCAGCAGGTCGGGACTACCCGGAGAGACCCAGTACTTC.

V usage is TRBV24-1 and J usage is TRBJ2-3, with 8 bases identical to TRBD1. The CDR3 loop spans 17 amino acids. The J segment lost 4 bases and the V segment lost 5 bases, leaving 13 bases of the junction unmatched. Germline V gives CDR1 KGHDR, CDR2 SFDVKD. The CDR3 coding sequence is TGTGCCACCAGTGGCAGACAGGGGCCTACCCCCCCAGATACGCAGTATTTT. Encoded protein: CATSGRQGPTPPDTQYF.